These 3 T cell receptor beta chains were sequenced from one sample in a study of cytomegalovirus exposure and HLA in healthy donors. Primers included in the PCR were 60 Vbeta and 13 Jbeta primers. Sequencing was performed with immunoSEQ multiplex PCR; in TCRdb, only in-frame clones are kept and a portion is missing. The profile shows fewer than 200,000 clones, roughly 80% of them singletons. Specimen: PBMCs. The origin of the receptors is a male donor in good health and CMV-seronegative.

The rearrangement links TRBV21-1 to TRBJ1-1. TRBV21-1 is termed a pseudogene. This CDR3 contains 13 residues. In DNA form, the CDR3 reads TGTGCCGTCATAAACCCCGGCGGCACTGAAGCTTTCTTT. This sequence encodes CAVINPGGTEAFF.

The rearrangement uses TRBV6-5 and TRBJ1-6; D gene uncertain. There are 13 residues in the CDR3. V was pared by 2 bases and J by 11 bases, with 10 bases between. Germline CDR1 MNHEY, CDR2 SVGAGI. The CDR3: CASSYAGRAPLHF. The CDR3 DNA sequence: TGTGCCAGCAGTTACGCGGGTAGGGCACCCCTCCACTTT.

The CDR3 protein is CATSRDRGTARIGETQYF. CDR3 DNA sequence: TGTGCCACCAGCAGAGATCGGGGGACAGCCCGGATTGGGGAGACCCAGTACTTC. V is TRBV15 and J is TRBJ2-5; possible D gene TRBD1, 7 bases. The ends were cut back, 0 bases at V and 5 bases at J, with 22 bases in the middle. The CDR3 totals 18 residues. The V gene's germline CDR1 is LNHNV and CDR2 YYDKDF (reference sequence).